A selection of T cell receptor beta chains follows, all from one sample in a study of T cells in localized non-small cell lung cancer. The assay was immunoSEQ multiplex PCR, and TCRdb's table has in-frame clones only and misses some. Of 20,000 to 25,000 clones in the sample, more than 70% were seen once. The starting material was PBMCs, obtained before any cancer treatment. The origin of the receptors is a woman aged 40-69 years with stage II squamous cell lung carcinoma. CDR3s include the opening cysteine and the closing phenylalanine or tryptophan. A D gene is named only where the DNA matches it firmly. Clone size is given for some rows only: seen once, a few or many times, or a class if the clone is expanded.

D: NA
V: TRBV11-2
J: TRBJ2-7
size: once
CDR3: CASSLAEGRTRQYF
DNA: TGTGCCAGCAGCTTAGCAGAGGGCCGTACTCGGCAGTACTTC

D: TRBD2
V: TRBV29-1
J: TRBJ2-7
size: NA
CDR3: CSVTRGGGREQYF
DNA: TGCAGCGTCACCCGCGGGGGAGGGCGGGAGCAGTACTTC

D: TRBD2
V: TRBV10-1
J: TRBJ2-1
size: NA
CDR3: CASSETGGSGNEQFF
DNA: TGCGCCAGCAGTGAAACGGGCGGGAGTGGCAATGAGCAGTTCTTC

D: NA
V: TRBV29-1
J: TRBJ1-2
size: NA
CDR3: CSVYSYGYTF
DNA: TGCAGCGTTTACTCCTATGGCTACACCTTC

D: TRBD1
V: TRBV7-9
J: TRBJ1-1
size: NA
CDR3: CASSQGGSHTEAFF
DNA: TGTGCCAGCAGCCAGGGGGGGAGCCACACTGAAGCTTTCTTT

D: TRBD1
V: TRBV2
J: TRBJ2-2
size: NA
CDR3: CASKPGQGNTGELFF
DNA: TGTGCCAGCAAGCCGGGACAGGGAAACACCGGGGAGCTGTTTTTT

D: NA
V: TRBV6-6
J: TRBJ1-1
size: few
CDR3: CASGGNTEAFF
DNA: TGTGCCAGCGGGGGAAATACTGAAGCTTTCTTT

D: TRBD1
V: TRBV7-6
J: TRBJ2-1
size: NA
CDR3: CASSPQQGAYNEQFF
DNA: TGTGCCAGCAGCCCCCAACAGGGGGCCTACAATGAGCAGTTCTTC

D: TRBD1
V: TRBV6-5
J: TRBJ2-7
size: NA
CDR3: CASSHHRGQIYEQYF
DNA: TGTGCCAGCAGTCACCACAGGGGGCAAATCTACGAGCAGTACTTC

D: NA
V: TRBV5-1
J: TRBJ1-2
size: NA
CDR3: CASSSTGKASSDGYTF
DNA: TGCGCCAGCAGCTCCACAGGAAAAGCGTCTTCGGATGGCTACACCTTC

D: NA
V: TRBV11-2
J: TRBJ1-5
size: NA
CDR3: CASSPDTQQPQHF
DNA: TGTGCCAGCAGCCCAGACACCCAACAGCCCCAGCATTTT

D: NA
V: TRBV10-2
J: TRBJ1-2
size: few
CDR3: CAIQGSNYGYTF
DNA: TGCGCCATCCAGGGGTCTAACTATGGCTACACCTTC

D: NA
V: TRBV11-2
J: TRBJ2-2
size: NA
CDR3: CASSLVFSTGELFF
DNA: TGTGCCAGCAGCTTAGTTTTCTCCACCGGGGAGCTGTTTTTT

D: NA
V: TRBV21-1
J: TRBJ2-3
size: NA
CDR3: CASSLRQGDTDTQYF
DNA: TGTGCCAGCAGCCTAAGACAGGGGGACACAGATACGCAGTATTTT

D: NA
V: TRBV9
J: TRBJ2-5
size: NA
CDR3: CASSVEERREQYF
DNA: TGTGCCAGCAGCGTAGAGGAGCGGAGGGAGCAGTACTTC

D: NA
V: TRBV10-3
J: TRBJ1-5
size: NA
CDR3: CAIASGSAQPQHF
DNA: TGTGCCATCGCGTCTGGATCTGCTCAGCCCCAGCATTTT

D: NA
V: TRBV11-2
J: TRBJ2-5
size: NA
CDR3: CASSLDRETQYF
DNA: TGTGCCAGCAGCTTAGATAGGGAGACCCAGTACTTC

D: TRBD1
V: TRBV2
J: TRBJ1-6
size: NA
CDR3: CASSPGRGHSPLHF
DNA: TGTGCCAGCAGCCCCGGGAGGGGGCACTCACCCCTCCACTTT

D: NA
V: TRBV6-5
J: TRBJ1-2
size: NA
CDR3: CASTRDASDGYTF
DNA: TGTGCCAGCACGCGGGATGCTTCGGATGGCTACACCTTC

D: NA
V: TRBV5-1
J: TRBJ2-5
size: NA
CDR3: CASSLGATALAGETQYF
DNA: TGCGCCAGCAGCTTGGGGGCAACAGCCCTGGCGGGGGAGACCCAGTACTTC

D: NA
V: TRBV18
J: TRBJ1-1
size: NA
CDR3: CASSVLHGSSEAFF
DNA: TGTGCCAGCTCAGTTCTACACGGAAGCAGTGAAGCTTTCTTT

D: NA
V: TRBV15
J: TRBJ2-5
size: once
CDR3: CATSKQETQYF
DNA: TGTGCCACCAGCAAACAAGAGACCCAGTACTTC

D: NA
V: TRBV11-2
J: TRBJ2-2
size: NA
CDR3: CASSLGLRGLFF
DNA: TGTGCCAGCAGCTTAGGGCTCCGAGGGCTGTTTTTT

D: TRBD1
V: TRBV6-4
J: TRBJ2-4
size: NA
CDR3: CASSDSTGSNIQCF
DNA: TGTGCCAGCAGTGACTCGACAGGGAGCAACATTCAGTGCTTC

D: NA
V: TRBV7-2
J: TRBJ1-5
size: NA
CDR3: CASSLEGHYSGQPQHF
DNA: TGTGCCAGCAGCTTAGAGGGACACTATTCGGGGCAGCCCCAGCATTTT

D: NA
V: TRBV4-2
J: TRBJ2-7
size: NA
CDR3: CASSPSLAGSYEQYF
DNA: TGTGCCAGCAGCCCCAGTCTAGCTGGTTCCTACGAGCAGTACTTC

D: NA
V: TRBV6-1
J: TRBJ1-2
size: NA
CDR3: CASSELHTNYGYTF
DNA: TGTGCCAGCAGTGAACTCCACACTAACTATGGCTACACCTTC

D: NA
V: TRBV2
J: TRBJ2-1
size: NA
CDR3: CASSEGGTLGEKQFF
DNA: TGTGCCAGCAGTGAAGGTGGGACCCTGGGGGAGAAGCAGTTCTTC

D: NA
V: TRBV28
J: TRBJ1-4
size: NA
CDR3: CASVRAKFEKLFF
DNA: TGTGCCAGCGTCCGGGCGAAGTTTGAAAAACTGTTTTTT

D: NA
V: TRBV13
J: TRBJ1-2
size: NA
CDR3: CASSSDRNYGYTF
DNA: TGTGCCAGCAGCTCCGACAGGAACTATGGCTACACCTTC

D: NA
V: TRBV11-3
J: TRBJ2-1
size: once
CDR3: CASSASTEQFF
DNA: TGTGCCAGCAGCGCATCAACTGAGCAGTTCTTC

D: TRBD1
V: TRBV5-5
J: TRBJ1-2
size: NA
CDR3: CASSFDRDGYTF
DNA: TGTGCCAGCAGCTTCGACAGGGATGGCTACACCTTC

D: NA
V: TRBV6-5
J: TRBJ2-1
size: few
CDR3: CASRVSSYNEQFF
DNA: TGTGCCAGCAGGGTGAGCTCCTACAATGAGCAGTTCTTC

D: NA
V: TRBV7-9
J: TRBJ2-7
size: few
CDR3: CASSPSTGTDFYEQYF
DNA: TGTGCCAGCAGCCCATCAACCGGGACGGACTTCTACGAGCAGTACTTC

D: TRBD1
V: TRBV5-4
J: TRBJ2-7
size: few
CDR3: CASSWTGREQYF
DNA: TGTGCCAGCAGCTGGACAGGGCGCGAGCAGTACTTC

D: NA
V: TRBV29-1
J: TRBJ1-1
size: NA
CDR3: CSVERNTEAFF
DNA: TGCAGCGTTGAAAGGAACACTGAAGCTTTCTTT

D: NA
V: TRBV7-8
J: TRBJ2-3
size: NA
CDR3: CASSLSRRTGTDTQYF
DNA: TGTGCCAGCAGCCTGAGTCGGCGGACTGGCACAGATACGCAGTATTTT

D: TRBD2
V: TRBV4-1
J: TRBJ2-5
size: NA
CDR3: CASSQERLAGVETQYF
DNA: TGCGCCAGCAGCCAAGAAAGGCTAGCGGGAGTAGAGACCCAGTACTTC

D: NA
V: TRBV19
J: TRBJ1-4
size: NA
CDR3: CASSIPHEKLFF
DNA: TGTGCCAGTAGTATCCCTCATGAAAAACTGTTTTTT

D: NA
V: TRBV5-4
J: TRBJ1-1
size: NA
CDR3: CASSALNTEAFF
DNA: TGTGCCAGCAGCGCGTTGAACACTGAAGCTTTCTTT

D: NA
V: TRBV15
J: TRBJ2-1
size: NA
CDR3: CATSRGGESSYNEQFF
DNA: TGTGCCACCAGCAGAGGGGGTGAATCCTCCTACAATGAGCAGTTCTTC

D: TRBD1
V: TRBV5-6
J: TRBJ1-3
size: NA
CDR3: CASNLDRGNSGNTIYF
DNA: TGTGCCAGCAACCTCGACAGGGGGAACTCTGGAAACACCATATATTTT

D: NA
V: TRBV2
J: TRBJ2-1
size: NA
CDR3: CASSDRLPYEQFF
DNA: TGTGCCAGCAGTGATCGGCTCCCCTATGAGCAGTTCTTC

D: NA
V: TRBV7-9
J: TRBJ2-3
size: once
CDR3: CASSLFLTGPTDTQYF
DNA: TGTGCCAGCAGCTTATTCCTGACAGGACCCACAGATACGCAGTATTTT

D: TRBD1
V: TRBV28
J: TRBJ2-3
size: NA
CDR3: CAVWGGQGARDTQYF
DNA: TGTGCCGTGTGGGGCGGACAGGGGGCGAGAGATACGCAGTATTTT

D: TRBD1
V: TRBV2
J: TRBJ1-2
size: NA
CDR3: CASRRRQGGSYGYTF
DNA: TGTGCCAGCAGGCGAAGACAGGGGGGCAGCTATGGCTACACCTTC

D: NA
V: TRBV18
J: TRBJ1-1
size: NA
CDR3: CASSSGPGNTEAFF
DNA: TGTGCCAGCTCATCGGGACCTGGGAACACTGAAGCTTTCTTT

D: NA
V: TRBV9
J: TRBJ2-5
size: NA
CDR3: CASSVGFQETQYF
DNA: TGTGCCAGCAGCGTAGGCTTTCAAGAGACCCAGTACTTC

D: NA
V: TRBV28
J: TRBJ2-3
size: few
CDR3: CASSPQSTDTQYF
DNA: TGTGCCAGCAGTCCGCAGAGCACAGATACGCAGTATTTT

D: NA
V: TRBV2
J: TRBJ1-3
size: medium-sized
CDR3: CASRYEGSSGNTIYF
DNA: TGTGCCAGCAGATACGAGGGGAGCTCTGGAAACACCATATATTTT

D: NA
V: TRBV20-1
J: TRBJ2-1
size: few
CDR3: CSRGTHNEQFF
DNA: TGCAGCAGAGGGACTCACAATGAGCAGTTCTTC

D: NA
V: TRBV6-1
J: TRBJ2-7
size: NA
CDR3: CASSERTVNYEQYF
DNA: TGTGCCAGCAGTGAAAGGACGGTAAACTACGAGCAGTACTTC

D: NA
V: TRBV7-9
J: TRBJ1-1
size: NA
CDR3: CASSLESGLSTEAFF
DNA: TGTGCCAGCAGCTTAGAATCAGGGCTCTCCACTGAAGCTTTCTTT